This TCR beta chain was recorded in a study of blood T cell repertoires in COVID-19. For the study at large: PBMCs, B-cell-depleted T cells, or T cells were the source of the cDNA or gDNA that made up the material.

This CDR3 has 16 residues. Trimming took off 1 base at V and 2 bases at J, with 15 bases between the two ends. CDR1 and CDR2 (germline): SGHRS, YFSETQ. Produced via immunoSEQ multiplex PCR; TCRdb's table is partial and in-frame only. This sample has about 190,000 clones, with around 87% found just once. The sequencing input was peripheral blood. The TCR originated in a woman between 18 and 29 years old who had recovered from COVID-19. V and J are TRBV5-1 and TRBJ2-5; D might be TRBD2 (5 bases). This CDR3 reads CASSLWRTSSQETQYF. The CDR3 DNA reads as TGCGCCAGCAGCTTGTGGAGGACGTCATCACAAGAGACCCAGTACTTC. The full variable domain, in which reference TRBV5-1 and TRBJ2-5 provide the parts outside the CDR3, is KAGVTQTPRYLIKTRGQQVTLSCSPISGHRSVSWYQQTPGQGLQFLFEYFSETQRNKGNFPGRFSGRQFSNSRSEMNVSTLELGDSALYLCASSLWRTSSQETQYFGPGTRLLVL.